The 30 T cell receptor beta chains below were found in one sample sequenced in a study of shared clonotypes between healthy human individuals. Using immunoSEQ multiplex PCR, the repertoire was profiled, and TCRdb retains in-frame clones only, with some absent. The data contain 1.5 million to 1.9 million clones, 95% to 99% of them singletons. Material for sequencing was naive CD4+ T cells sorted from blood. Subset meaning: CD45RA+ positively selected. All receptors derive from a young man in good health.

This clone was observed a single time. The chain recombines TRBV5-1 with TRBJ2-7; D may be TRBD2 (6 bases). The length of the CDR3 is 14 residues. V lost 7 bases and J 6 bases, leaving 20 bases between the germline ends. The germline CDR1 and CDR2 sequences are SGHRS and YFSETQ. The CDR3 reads CASAVGAEGSEQYF. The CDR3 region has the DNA TGCGCCAGCGCCGTAGGGGCGGAGGGTAGCGAGCAGTACTTC.

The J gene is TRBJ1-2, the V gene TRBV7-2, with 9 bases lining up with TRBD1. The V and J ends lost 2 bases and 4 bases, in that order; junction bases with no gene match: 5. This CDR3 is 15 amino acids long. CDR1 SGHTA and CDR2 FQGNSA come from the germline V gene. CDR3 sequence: CASSLLGGQGYGYTF. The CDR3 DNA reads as TGTGCCAGCAGCTTATTAGGGGGACAGGGCTATGGCTACACCTTC.

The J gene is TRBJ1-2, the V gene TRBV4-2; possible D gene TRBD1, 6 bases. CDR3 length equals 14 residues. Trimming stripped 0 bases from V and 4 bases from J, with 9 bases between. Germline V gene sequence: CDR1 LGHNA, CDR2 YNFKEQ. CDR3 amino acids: CASSQDRGIYGYTF. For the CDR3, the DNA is TGTGCCAGCAGCCAAGATAGGGGGATCTATGGCTACACCTTC.

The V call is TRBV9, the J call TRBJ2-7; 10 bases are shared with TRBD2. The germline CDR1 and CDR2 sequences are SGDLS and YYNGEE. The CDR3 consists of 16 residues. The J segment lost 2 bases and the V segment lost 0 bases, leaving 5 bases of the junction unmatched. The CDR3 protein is CASSVGIAGGPYEQYF. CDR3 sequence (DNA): TGTGCCAGCAGCGTAGGGATAGCGGGAGGTCCCTACGAGCAGTACTTC.

The CDR3, as DNA: TGTGCCAGCAGCTTAGTTGGTCGTTTGGGTTATACGCAGTATTTT. The encoded protein is CASSLVGRLGYTQYF. V is TRBV7-9 and J is TRBJ2-3; D remains unclear. Trimming pared 1 base from V and 7 bases from J, leaving 15 bases between. CDR1 and CDR2 (germline): SEHNR, FQNEAQ (reference sequence). The CDR3 is made up of 15 amino acids.

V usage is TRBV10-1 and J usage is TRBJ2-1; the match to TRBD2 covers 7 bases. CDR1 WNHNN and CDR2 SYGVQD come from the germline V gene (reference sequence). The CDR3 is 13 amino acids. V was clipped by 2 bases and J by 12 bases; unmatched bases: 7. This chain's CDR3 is CASSETSVRRQFF. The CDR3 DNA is TGCGCCAGCAGTGAGACTAGCGTACGGAGGCAGTTCTTC.

The CDR3 loop reads CASSLVGGVGYF. The CDR3 nucleotides read TGTGCCAGCAGTTTAGTCGGGGGGGTTGGGTACTTC. The V and J genes are TRBV28 and TRBJ2-7; 8 bases line up with TRBD2. This CDR3 has 12 residues. In germline, CDR1 is MDHEN, CDR2 SYDVKM. The V gene end was trimmed by 2 bases and the J gene end by 12 bases; junction bases not matched to a gene: 6. The full variable domain, with the rest looked up from reference TRBV28 and TRBJ2-7, is DVKVTQSSRYLVKRTGEKVFLECVQDMDHENMFWYRQDPGLGLRLIYFSYDVKMKEKGDIPEGYSVSREKKERFSLILESASTNQTSMYLCASSLVGGVGYFGPGTRLTVT.

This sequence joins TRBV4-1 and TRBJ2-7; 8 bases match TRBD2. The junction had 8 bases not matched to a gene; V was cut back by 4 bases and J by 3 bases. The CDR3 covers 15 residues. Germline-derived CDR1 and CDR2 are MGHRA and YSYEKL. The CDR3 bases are TGCGCCAGCAGCCGGGAGTTAGCGGGAAGCTACGAGCAGTACTTC. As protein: CASSRELAGSYEQYF.

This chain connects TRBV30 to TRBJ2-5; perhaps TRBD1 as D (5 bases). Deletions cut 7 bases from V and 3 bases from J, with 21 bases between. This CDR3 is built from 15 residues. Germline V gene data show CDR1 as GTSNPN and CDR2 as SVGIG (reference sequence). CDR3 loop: CASSQQGRAEETQYF. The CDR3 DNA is TGTGCCTCCTCCCAGCAGGGCAGGGCAGAAGAGACCCAGTACTTC. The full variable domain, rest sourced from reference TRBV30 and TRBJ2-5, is SQTIHQWPATLVQPVGSPLSLECTVEGTSNPNLYWYRQAAGRGLQLLFYSVGIGQISSEVPQNLSASRPQDRQFILSSKKLLLSDSGFYLCASSQQGRAEETQYFGPGTRLLVL.

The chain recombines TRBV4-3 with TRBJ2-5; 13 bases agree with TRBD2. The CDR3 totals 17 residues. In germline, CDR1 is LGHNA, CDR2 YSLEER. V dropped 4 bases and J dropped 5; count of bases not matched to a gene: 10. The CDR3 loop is CASSRGLAGAFGETQYF. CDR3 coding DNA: TGCGCCAGCAGCCGTGGACTAGCGGGAGCTTTCGGGGAGACCCAGTACTTC.

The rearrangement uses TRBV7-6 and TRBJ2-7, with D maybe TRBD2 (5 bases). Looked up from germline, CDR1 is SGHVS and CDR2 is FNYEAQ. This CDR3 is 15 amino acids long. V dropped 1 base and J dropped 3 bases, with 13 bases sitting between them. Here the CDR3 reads CASSLDGVGDYEQYF. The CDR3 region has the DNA TGTGCCAGCAGCTTAGACGGGGTTGGTGACTACGAGCAGTACTTC. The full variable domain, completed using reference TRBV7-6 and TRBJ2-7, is GAGVSQSPRYKVTKRGQDVALRCDPISGHVSLYWYRQALGQGPEFLTYFNYEAQQDKSGLPNDRFSAERPEGSISTLTIQRTEQRDSAMYRCASSLDGVGDYEQYFGPGTRLTVT.

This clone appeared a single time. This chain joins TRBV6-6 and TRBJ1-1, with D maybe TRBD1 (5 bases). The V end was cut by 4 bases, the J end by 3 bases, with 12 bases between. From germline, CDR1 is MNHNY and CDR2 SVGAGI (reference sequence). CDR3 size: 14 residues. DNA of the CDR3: TGTGCCAGCAGTTTAACCACAGGCCACACTGAAGCTTTCTTT. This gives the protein CASSLTTGHTEAFF.

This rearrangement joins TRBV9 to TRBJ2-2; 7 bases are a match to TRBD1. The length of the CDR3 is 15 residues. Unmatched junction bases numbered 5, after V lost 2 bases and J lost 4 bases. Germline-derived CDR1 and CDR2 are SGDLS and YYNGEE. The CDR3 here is CASSVSTGRTGELFF. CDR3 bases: TGTGCCAGCAGCGTCTCGACAGGGCGCACCGGGGAGCTGTTTTTT.

The CDR3, as DNA: TGCGCCAGCAGCTCAAAGAATGAAGAGACCCAGTACTTC. Translated, it gives CASSSKNEETQYF. J is TRBJ2-5 and V is TRBV5-1; D remains ambiguous. The V gene lost 3 bases and the J gene lost 3 bases, with 9 bases spanning the gap. Germline CDR1 is SGHRS and CDR2 is YFSETQ. The CDR3 totals 13 residues.

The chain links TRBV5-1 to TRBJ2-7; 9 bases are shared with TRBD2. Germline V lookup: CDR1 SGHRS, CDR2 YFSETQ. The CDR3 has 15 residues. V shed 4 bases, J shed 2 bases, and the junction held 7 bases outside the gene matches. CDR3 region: CASSPGLASTYEQYF. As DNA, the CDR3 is TGCGCCAGCAGCCCCGGACTAGCGAGCACCTACGAGCAGTACTTC.

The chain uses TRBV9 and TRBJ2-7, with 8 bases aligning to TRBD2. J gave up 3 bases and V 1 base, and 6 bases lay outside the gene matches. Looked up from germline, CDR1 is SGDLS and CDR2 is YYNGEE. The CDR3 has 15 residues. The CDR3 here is CASSVTPGGGYEQYF. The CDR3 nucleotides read TGTGCCAGCAGCGTAACCCCGGGGGGGGGCTACGAGCAGTACTTC. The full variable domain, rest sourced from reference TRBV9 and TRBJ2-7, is DSGVTQTPKHLITATGQRVTLRCSPRSGDLSVYWYQQSLDQGLQFLIQYYNGEERAKGNILERFSAQQFPDLHSELNLSSLELGDSALYFCASSVTPGGGYEQYFGPGTRLTVT.

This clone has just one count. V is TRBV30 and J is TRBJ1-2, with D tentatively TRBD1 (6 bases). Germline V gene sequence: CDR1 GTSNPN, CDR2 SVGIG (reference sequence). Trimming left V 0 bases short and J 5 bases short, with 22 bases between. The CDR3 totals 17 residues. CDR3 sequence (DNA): TGTGCCTGGAGTGTAAGCGCCCGACAGGAGATTCGATATGGCTACACCTTC. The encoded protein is CAWSVSARQEIRYGYTF.

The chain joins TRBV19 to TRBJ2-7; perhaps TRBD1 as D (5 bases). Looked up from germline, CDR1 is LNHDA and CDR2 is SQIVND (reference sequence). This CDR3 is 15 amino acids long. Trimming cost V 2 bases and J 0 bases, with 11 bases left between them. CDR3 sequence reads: CASSITMTASYEQYF. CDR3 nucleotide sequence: TGTGCCAGTAGTATAACGATGACAGCCTCCTACGAGCAGTACTTC.

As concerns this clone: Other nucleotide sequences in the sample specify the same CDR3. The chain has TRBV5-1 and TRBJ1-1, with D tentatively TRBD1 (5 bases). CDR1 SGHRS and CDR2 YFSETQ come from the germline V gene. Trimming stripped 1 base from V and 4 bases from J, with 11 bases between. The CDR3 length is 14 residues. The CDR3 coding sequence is TGCGCCAGCAGCTTGTCAGGGAGTGGCACTGAAGCTTTCTTT. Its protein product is CASSLSGSGTEAFF.

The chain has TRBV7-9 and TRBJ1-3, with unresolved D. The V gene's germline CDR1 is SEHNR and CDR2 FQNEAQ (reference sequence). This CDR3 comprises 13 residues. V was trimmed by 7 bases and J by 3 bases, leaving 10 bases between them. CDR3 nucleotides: TGTGCCAGCATCCCCTCGGGTGGAAACACCATATATTTT. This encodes CASIPSGGNTIYF. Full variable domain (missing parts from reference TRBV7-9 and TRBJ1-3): DTGVSQNPRHKITKRGQNVTFRCDPISEHNRLYWYRQTLGQGPEFLTYFQNEAQLEKSRLLSDRFSAERPKGSFSTLEIQRTEQGDSAMYLCASIPSGGNTIYFGEGSWLTVV.

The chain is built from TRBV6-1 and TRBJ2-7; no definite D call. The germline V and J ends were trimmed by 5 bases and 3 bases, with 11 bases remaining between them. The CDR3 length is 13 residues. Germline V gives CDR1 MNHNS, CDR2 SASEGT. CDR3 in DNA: TGTGCCAGCAGTCAGGCTCAGGTCTACGAGCAGTACTTC. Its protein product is CASSQAQVYEQYF.

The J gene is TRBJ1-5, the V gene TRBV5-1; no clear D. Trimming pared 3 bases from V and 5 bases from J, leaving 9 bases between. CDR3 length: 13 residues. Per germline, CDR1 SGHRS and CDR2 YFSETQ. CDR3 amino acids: CASSWRPDQPQHF. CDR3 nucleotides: TGCGCCAGCAGCTGGCGGCCGGATCAGCCCCAGCATTTT.

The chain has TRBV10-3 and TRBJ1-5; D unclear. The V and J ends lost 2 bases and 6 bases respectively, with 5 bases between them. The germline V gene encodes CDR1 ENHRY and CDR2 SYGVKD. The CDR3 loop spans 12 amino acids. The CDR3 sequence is CAISEGFQPQHF. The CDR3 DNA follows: TGTGCCATCAGTGAGGGGTTTCAGCCCCAGCATTTT.

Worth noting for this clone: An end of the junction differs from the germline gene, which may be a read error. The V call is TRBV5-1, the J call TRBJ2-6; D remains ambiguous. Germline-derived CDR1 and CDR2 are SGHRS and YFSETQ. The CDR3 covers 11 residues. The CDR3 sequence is CASSLANVLTF. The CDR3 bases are TGCGCCAGCAGTTTGGCCAACGTCCTGACTTTC. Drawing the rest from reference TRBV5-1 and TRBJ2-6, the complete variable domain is KAGVTQTPRYLIKTRGQQVTLSCSPISGHRSVSWYQQTPGQGLQFLFEYFSETQRNKGNFPGRFSGRQFSNSRSEMNVSTLELGDSALYLCASSLANVLTFGAGSRLTVL.

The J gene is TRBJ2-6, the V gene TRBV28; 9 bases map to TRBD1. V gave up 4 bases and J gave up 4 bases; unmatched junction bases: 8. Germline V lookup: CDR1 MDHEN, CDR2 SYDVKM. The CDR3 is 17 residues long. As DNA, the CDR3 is TGTGCCAGCAGTTGGGACAGGGCCCCCCTCGGGGCCAACGTCCTGACTTTC. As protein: CASSWDRAPLGANVLTF.

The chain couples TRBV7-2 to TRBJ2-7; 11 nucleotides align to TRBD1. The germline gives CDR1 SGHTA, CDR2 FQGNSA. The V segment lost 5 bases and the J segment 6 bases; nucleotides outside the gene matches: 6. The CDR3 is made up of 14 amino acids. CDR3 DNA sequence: TGTGCCAGCAGCCGCCGGGACAGGGGGACCGAGCAGTACTTC. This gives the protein CASSRRDRGTEQYF.

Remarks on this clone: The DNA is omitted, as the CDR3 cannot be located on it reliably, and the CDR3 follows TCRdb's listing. The CDR3 protein is CASCGSTDTQYF. This chain connects TRBV10-1 to TRBJ2-3. The germline CDR1 and CDR2 sequences are WNHNN and SYGVQD (reference sequence). The CDR3 length is 12 residues, termini included.

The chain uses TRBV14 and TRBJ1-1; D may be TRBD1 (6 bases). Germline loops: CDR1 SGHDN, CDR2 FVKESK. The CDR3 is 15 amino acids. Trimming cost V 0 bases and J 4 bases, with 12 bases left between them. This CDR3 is CASSQESIRGTEAFF. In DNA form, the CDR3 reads TGTGCCAGCAGCCAAGAAAGTATCAGGGGCACTGAAGCTTTCTTT. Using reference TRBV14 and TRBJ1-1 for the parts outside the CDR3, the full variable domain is EAGVTQFPSHSVIEKGQTVTLRCDPISGHDNLYWYRRVMGKEIKFLLHFVKESKQDESGMPNNRFLAERTGGTYSTLKVQPAELEDSGVYFCASSQESIRGTEAFFGQGTRLTVV.

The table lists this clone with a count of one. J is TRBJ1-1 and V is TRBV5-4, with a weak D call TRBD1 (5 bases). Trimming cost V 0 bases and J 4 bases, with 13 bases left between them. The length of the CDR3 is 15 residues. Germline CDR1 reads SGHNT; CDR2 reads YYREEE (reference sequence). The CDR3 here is CASSLEQVGGTEAFF. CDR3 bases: TGTGCCAGCAGCTTGGAACAGGTGGGCGGCACTGAAGCTTTCTTT.

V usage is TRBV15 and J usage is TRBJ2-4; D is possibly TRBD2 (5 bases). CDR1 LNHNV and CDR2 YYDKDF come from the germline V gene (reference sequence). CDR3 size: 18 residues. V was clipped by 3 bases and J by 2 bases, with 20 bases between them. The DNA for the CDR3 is TGTGCCACCAGCAGTTATAAAGGTGCTTTCGGGACCAAAAACATTCAGTACTTC. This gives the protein CATSSYKGAFGTKNIQYF.